This TCR beta chain was sequenced in a study of CD8 T cells in Susac syndrome. TEMRA cells were FACS-enriched, while CD8+ and CD4+ T cells were negatively isolated. The CDR3 runs 12 residues. Trimming at V came to 5 bases and at J to 8 bases, leaving 8 bases not matched to a gene. The V gene's germline CDR1 is DFQATT and CDR2 SNEGSKA (reference sequence). An input of about 0.5 to 1 ug of RNA was subjected to reverse transcription using random hexamers. TCRdb used MiXCR to reprocess the immunoSEQ multiplex PCR reads, holding one entry per CDR3 protein. The data hold around 180,000 distinct CDR3 sequences, with around 93% observed a single time.

The chain uses TRBV20-1 and TRBJ1-2, with 7 bases fitting TRBD1. The TCR comes from a human donor with multiple sclerosis. Input material: CD4+ T cells from PBMCs. CDR3 nucleotide sequence: TGCAGTGCTGAAGACAGGGCGGAAGGCTACACCTTC. Amino acids: CSAEDRAEGYTF.